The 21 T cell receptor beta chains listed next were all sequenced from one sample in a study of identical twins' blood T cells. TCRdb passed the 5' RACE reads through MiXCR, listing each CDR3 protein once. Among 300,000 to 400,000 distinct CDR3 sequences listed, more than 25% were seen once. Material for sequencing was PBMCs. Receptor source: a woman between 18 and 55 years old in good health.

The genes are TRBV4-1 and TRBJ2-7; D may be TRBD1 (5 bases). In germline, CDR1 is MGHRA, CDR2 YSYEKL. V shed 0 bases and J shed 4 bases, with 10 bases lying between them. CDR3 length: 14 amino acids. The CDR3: CASSQDHRTYEQYF. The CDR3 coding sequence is TGCGCCAGCAGCCAAGATCACAGGACGTACGAGCAGTACTTC.

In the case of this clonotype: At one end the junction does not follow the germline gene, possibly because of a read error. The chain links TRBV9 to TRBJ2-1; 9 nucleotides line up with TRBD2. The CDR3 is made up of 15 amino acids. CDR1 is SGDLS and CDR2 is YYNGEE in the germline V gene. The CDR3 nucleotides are TGTGCCAGCAGCGTATCTAGCGGGGCCTACAATGAGCAGTCCTTC. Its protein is CASSVSSGAYNEQSF.

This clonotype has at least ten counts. DNA for the CDR3: TGCGCCAGCAGCTTGGATATAGGGAATGAGCAGTTCTTC. This gives the protein CASSLDIGNEQFF. This chain connects TRBV5-1 to TRBJ2-1; D remains unclear. Germline V gene lookup returns CDR1 SGHRS and CDR2 YFSETQ. With 0 bases removed from V and 7 bases from J, the gap between germline ends came to 8 bases. This CDR3 has 13 amino acids.

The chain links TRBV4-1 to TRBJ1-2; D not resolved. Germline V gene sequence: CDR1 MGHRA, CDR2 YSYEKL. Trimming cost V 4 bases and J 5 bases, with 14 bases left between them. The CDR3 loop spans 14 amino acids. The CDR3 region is CASSRAGSGYGYTF. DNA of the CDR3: TGCGCCAGCAGCCGGGCAGGATCGGGATATGGCTACACCTTC.

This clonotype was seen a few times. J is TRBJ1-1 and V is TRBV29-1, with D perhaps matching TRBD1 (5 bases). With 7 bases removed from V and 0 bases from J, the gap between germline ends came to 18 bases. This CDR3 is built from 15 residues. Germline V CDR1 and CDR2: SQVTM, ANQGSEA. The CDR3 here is CSASGGWGMNTEAFF. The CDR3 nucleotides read TGCAGCGCTTCCGGAGGTTGGGGGATGAACACTGAAGCTTTCTTT. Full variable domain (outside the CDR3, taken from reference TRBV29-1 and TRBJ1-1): SAVISQKPSRDICQRGTSLTIQCQVDSQVTMMFWYRQQPGQSLTLIATANQGSEATYESGFVIDKFPISRPNLTFSTLTVSNMSPEDSSIYLCSASGGWGMNTEAFFGQGTRLTVV.

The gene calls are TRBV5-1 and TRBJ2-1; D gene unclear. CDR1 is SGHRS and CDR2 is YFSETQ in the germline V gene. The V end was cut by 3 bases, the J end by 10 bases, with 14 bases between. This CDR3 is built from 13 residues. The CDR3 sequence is CASSWVGLGEQFF. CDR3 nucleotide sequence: TGCGCCAGCAGCTGGGTTGGGCTTGGAGAGCAGTTCTTC.

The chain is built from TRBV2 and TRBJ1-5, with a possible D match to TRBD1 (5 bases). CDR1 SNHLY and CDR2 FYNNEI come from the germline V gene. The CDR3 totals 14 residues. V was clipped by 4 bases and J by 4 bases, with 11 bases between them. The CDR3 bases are TGTGCCAGCAGTGCGGGGCCGGGAAATCAGCCCCAGCATTTT. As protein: CASSAGPGNQPQHF.

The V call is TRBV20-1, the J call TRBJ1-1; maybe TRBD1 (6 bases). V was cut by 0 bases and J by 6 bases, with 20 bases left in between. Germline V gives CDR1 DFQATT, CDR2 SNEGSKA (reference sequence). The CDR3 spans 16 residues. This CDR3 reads CSARDYGQGLYAEAFF. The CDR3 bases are TGCAGTGCTAGAGATTATGGCCAGGGGCTCTACGCTGAAGCTTTCTTT.

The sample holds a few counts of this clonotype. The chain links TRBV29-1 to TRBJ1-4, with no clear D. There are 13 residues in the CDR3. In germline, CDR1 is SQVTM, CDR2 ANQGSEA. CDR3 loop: CSFHLGGNEKLFF. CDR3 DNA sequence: TGCAGTTTTCACCTTGGCGGTAATGAAAAACTGTTTTTT.

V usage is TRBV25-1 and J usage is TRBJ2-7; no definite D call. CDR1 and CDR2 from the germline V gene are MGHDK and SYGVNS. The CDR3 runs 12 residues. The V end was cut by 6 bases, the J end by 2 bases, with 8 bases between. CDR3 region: CASRAETYEQYF. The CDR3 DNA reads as TGTGCCAGCAGGGCGGAGACCTACGAGCAGTACTTC.

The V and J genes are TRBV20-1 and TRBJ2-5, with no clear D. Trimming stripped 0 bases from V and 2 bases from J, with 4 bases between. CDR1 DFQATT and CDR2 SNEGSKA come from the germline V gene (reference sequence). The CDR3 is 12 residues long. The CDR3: CSARDVQETQYF. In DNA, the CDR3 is TGCAGTGCTAGAGATGTGCAAGAGACCCAGTACTTC.

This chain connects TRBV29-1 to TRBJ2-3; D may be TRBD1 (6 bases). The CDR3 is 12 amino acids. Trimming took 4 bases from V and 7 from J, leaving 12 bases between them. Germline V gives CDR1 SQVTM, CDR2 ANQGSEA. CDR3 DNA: TGCAGCGTTGGGGGACAAGGAAATACGCAGTATTTT. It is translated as CSVGGQGNTQYF.

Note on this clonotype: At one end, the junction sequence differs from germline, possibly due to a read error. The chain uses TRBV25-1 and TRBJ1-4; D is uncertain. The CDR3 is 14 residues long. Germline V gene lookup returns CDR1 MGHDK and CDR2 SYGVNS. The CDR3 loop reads CARSHPATNEKLFF. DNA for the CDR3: TGTGCCCGCAGCCACCCCGCAACTAATGAAAAACTGTTTTTT.

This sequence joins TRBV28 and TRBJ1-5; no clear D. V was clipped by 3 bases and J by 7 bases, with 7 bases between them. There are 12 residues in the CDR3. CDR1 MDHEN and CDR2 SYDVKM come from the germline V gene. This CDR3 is CASSFMPQPQHF. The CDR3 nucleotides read TGTGCCAGCAGTTTTATGCCCCAGCCCCAGCATTTT.

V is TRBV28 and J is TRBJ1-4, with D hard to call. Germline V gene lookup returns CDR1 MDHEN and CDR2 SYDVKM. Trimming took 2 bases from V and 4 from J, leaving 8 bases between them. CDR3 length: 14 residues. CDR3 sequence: CASSLGGYNEKLFF. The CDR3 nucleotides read TGTGCCAGCAGTTTAGGAGGGTATAATGAAAAACTGTTTTTT.

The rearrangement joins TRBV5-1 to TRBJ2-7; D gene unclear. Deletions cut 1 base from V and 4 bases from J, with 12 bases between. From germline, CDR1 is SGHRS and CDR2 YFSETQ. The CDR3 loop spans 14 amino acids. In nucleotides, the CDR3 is TGCGCCAGCAGCTTGATTTCGGTGCCTTACGAGCAGTACTTC. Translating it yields CASSLISVPYEQYF.

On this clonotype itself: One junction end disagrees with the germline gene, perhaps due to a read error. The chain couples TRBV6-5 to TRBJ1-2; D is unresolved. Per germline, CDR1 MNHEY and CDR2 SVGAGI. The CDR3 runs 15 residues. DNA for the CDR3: TGTGCCAGCAGTTACTACCGGGCGGGAAACTATGACTACACCTTC. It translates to CASSYYRAGNYDYTF.

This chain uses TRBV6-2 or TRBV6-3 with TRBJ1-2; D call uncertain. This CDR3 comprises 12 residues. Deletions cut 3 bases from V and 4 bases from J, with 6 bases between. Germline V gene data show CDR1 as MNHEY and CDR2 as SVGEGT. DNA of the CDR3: TGTGCCAGCAGTTATACAGCCTATGGCTACACCTTC. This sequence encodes CASSYTAYGYTF.

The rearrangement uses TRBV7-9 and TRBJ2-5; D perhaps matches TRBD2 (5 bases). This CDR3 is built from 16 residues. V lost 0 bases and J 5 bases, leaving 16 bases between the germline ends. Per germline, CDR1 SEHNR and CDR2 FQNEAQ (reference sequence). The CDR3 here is CASSLAMWERRETQYF. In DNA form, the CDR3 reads TGTGCCAGCAGCTTAGCAATGTGGGAGAGAAGGGAGACCCAGTACTTC.

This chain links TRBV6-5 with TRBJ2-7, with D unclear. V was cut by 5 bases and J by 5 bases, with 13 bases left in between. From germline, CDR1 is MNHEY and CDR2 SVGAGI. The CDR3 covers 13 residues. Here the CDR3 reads CASSPPTRNEQYF. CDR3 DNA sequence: TGTGCCAGCAGTCCTCCGACAAGGAACGAGCAGTACTTC.

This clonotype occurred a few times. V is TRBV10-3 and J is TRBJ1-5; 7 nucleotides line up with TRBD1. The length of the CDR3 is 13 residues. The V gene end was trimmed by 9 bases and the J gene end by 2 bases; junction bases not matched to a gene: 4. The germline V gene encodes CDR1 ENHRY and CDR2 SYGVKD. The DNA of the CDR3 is TGTGCCATTTCCACAGGGGGCAATCAGCCCCAGCATTTT. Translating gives CAISTGGNQPQHF.